The rows below give T cell receptor beta chains drawn from one sample of a study of OX40 agonist ivuxolimab in advanced cancers. TCRdb's table, derived via immunoSEQ multiplex PCR, lists solely in-frame clones and lacks some. Altogether 75,000 to 100,000 clones are present, 86% being singletons, with the ten largest covering around 2%. The source was CD4+ or CD8+ T cells sorted from blood, collected in a trial of the OX40 agonist ivuxolimab. These receptors originate from an adult with an advanced solid tumor such as melanoma, head and neck, liver or kidney cancer. Both conserved end residues are part of each CDR3. Some rows have no size entry. The others give once, few or many, or a class for an expanded clone.

clone_size | v_call | cdr3_length | cdr3_aa
- | TRBV4-1 | 16 | CASSPSPLAGEETQYF
- | TRBV28 | 16 | CASSPLPAAGTDTQYF
- | TRBV19 | 15 | CASSIGHGAYNEQFF
- | TRBV5-4 | 14 | CASSLMDTNEKLFF
- | TRBV28 | 13 | CASSSSGLAEAFF
once | TRBV6-5 | 15 | CASSYEGRGAHEQYF
few | TRBV30 | 12 | CAWSNAKGEQFF
- | TRBV11-3 | 16 | CASSLPRGRGIYEQYF
- | TRBV5-6 | 16 | CASSLLGTDLTGELFF
- | TRBV6-5 | 15 | CASSYAAGGQETQYF
- | TRBV7-2 | 16 | CASSSGTSGRGDTQYF
- | TRBV28 | 16 | CASIPPDRASPYEQYF
- | TRBV27 | 19 | CASSLFSNSGDMSTDTQYF
- | TRBV19 | 15 | CASNRLGSTYYGYTF
- | TRBV5-1 | 14 | CASSKGQGRGEAFF
- | TRBV6-1 | 15 | CAGSRTGAGPGELFF
- | TRBV6-6 | 15 | CASSKGQGGFYEQYF
- | TRBV9 | 13 | CASSVVDGEKLFF
- | TRBV6-1 | 13 | CASSRQGEGEAFF
- | TRBV6-1 | 15 | CASRPRQGLAYEQYF
- | TRBV10-3 | 12 | CAISEQDYGYTF
- | TRBV5-1 | 14 | CASSRREMAYEQYF
once | TRBV6-6 | 14 | CASSRQGLDTEAFF
- | TRBV25-1 | 14 | CASSENTGLYGYTF
- | TRBV19 | 12 | CASSSPGQNKYF
- | TRBV6-1 | 15 | CASSIQGFGIGEQYF
- | TRBV19 | 15 | CASSMEGGTNEKLFF
- | TRBV9 | 15 | CASSVEGRSTDTQYF
- | TRBV9 | 15 | CASSWTEPNTGELFF
- | TRBV30 | 14 | CAWSASRSTGELFF
- | TRBV5-1 | 13 | CASSVTPSNEQYF
- | TRBV10-3 | 14 | CAISTGTEESGYTF
- | TRBV27 | 13 | CASSFHVAYEQYF
- | TRBV2 | 14 | CASSTYAGDNEQFF
- | TRBV6-6 | 12 | CASSYSKETQYF
- | TRBV30 | 11 | CAWSALETQYF
- | TRBV13 | 15 | CASSLGGQGGETQYF
- | TRBV7-2 | 14 | CASSLGDRRSEAFF
- | TRBV5-1 | 16 | CASSLDGGAISYEQYF
- | TRBV18 | 13 | CASSPGRGQPQHF
- | TRBV15 | 18 | CATSRDRRRGWTKNIQYF